Presented here are 27 T cell receptor beta chains from one specimen sequenced in a study of cytomegalovirus exposure and HLA in healthy donors. The study ran its PCR with 60 Vbeta and 13 Jbeta primers. Assay: immunoSEQ multiplex PCR; the TCRdb copy retains only in-frame clones and omits some. The sample has roughly 150,000 clones, approximately 80% seen once; the top ten hold under 8%. Sequencing used PBMCs. The receptors here all came from a woman in her 50s in good health and CMV-seropositive.

This chain joins TRBV29-1 and TRBJ1-1; no firm D call. V gave up 5 bases and J gave up 2 bases, with 15 bases separating them. The CDR3 loop spans 14 amino acids. Germline V gives CDR1 SQVTM, CDR2 ANQGSEA. In DNA, the CDR3 is TGCAGCGTTCCTGGTGATGGCTTCAACACTGAAGCTTTCTTT. Protein product: CSVPGDGFNTEAFF.

The chain joins TRBV6-6 to TRBJ2-7, with D maybe TRBD2 (7 bases). The V gene lost 6 bases and the J gene lost 0 bases, with 9 bases spanning the gap. Germline V gene lookup returns CDR1 MNHNY and CDR2 SVGAGI (reference sequence). This CDR3 is built from 13 residues. The CDR3 reads CASRGGPSYEQYF. The CDR3 DNA reads TGTGCCAGCAGGGGGGGGCCCTCCTACGAGCAGTACTTC.

J is TRBJ2-7 and V is TRBV18; the match to TRBD2 covers 7 bases. CDR3 length: 14 amino acids. Unmatched junction bases numbered 6, after V lost 2 bases and J lost 5 bases. Per the germline V gene, CDR1 is KGHSH and CDR2 is LQKENI. The CDR3 DNA reads TGTGCCAGCTCACCAGGGAGGGTGTCGGACGAGCAGTACTTC. Protein: CASSPGRVSDEQYF.

This clone came up a few times. The chain employs TRBV4-1 and TRBJ2-7; no definite D call. CDR3 length: 14 amino acids. V lost 0 bases to trimming and J lost 1 base, with 7 bases between them. Germline V lookup: CDR1 MGHRA, CDR2 YSYEKL. The CDR3 reads CASSQDRGSYEQYF. In DNA form, the CDR3 reads TGCGCCAGCAGCCAAGATCGCGGTTCCTACGAGCAGTACTTC.

The V call is TRBV19, the J call TRBJ2-4; 9 bases fit TRBD1. V was clipped by 0 bases and J by 0 bases; unmatched bases: 9. Germline values: CDR1 LNHDA, CDR2 SQIVND (reference sequence). The CDR3 is made up of 19 amino acids. The CDR3 region has the DNA TGTGCCAGTAGTATAGAATCGGGACAGGGCTTTCTAGCCAAAAACATTCAGTACTTC. Translated, it gives CASSIESGQGFLAKNIQYF.

Here the CDR3 DNA reads TGTGCCACCAGCAGCAGGGGCTCCGGGGAGCTGTTTTTT. Protein sequence: CATSSRGSGELFF. V gene TRBV15 combines with J gene TRBJ2-2; possible D gene TRBD1, 6 bases. V gave up 3 bases and J gave up 6 bases, with 8 bases separating them. The CDR3 is 13 residues long. CDR1 and CDR2 (germline): LNHNV, YYDKDF (reference sequence).

The chain recombines TRBV19 with TRBJ2-5, with D tentatively TRBD1 (5 bases). CDR1 and CDR2 from the germline V gene are LNHDA and SQIVND (reference sequence). Trimming cost V 3 bases and J 6 bases, with 14 bases left between them. The CDR3 has 14 amino acids. This chain's CDR3 is CASSIQGEAQTQYF. CDR3 DNA: TGTGCCAGTAGTATCCAGGGTGAGGCGCAGACCCAGTACTTC. The variable domain in full, completed from reference TRBV19 and TRBJ2-5, reads DGGITQSPKYLFRKEGQNVTLSCEQNLNHDAMYWYRQDPGQGLRLIYYSQIVNDFQKGDIAEGYSVSREKKESFPLTVTSAQKNPTAFYLCASSIQGEAQTQYFGPGTRLLVL.

The rearrangement uses TRBV6-1 and TRBJ1-2; TRBD1 matches at 9 bases. The germline CDR1 and CDR2 sequences are MNHNS and SASEGT. With V trimmed by 3 bases and J by 4 bases, 9 bases remained unmatched. The CDR3 sequence is 16 residues long. Written as DNA, the CDR3 is TGTGCCAGCAGTGAGTCTTCTTCGGGACAGGGCTATGGCTACACCTTC. Translation: CASSESSSGQGYGYTF.

The V and J genes are TRBV10-2 and TRBJ2-7; D perhaps matches TRBD1 (6 bases). Germline V gene sequence: CDR1 WSHSY, CDR2 SAAADI. The CDR3 runs to 13 residues. The germline V and J ends were trimmed by 3 bases and 6 bases, with 12 bases remaining between them. CDR3 region: CASSEVDSSEQYF. Here the CDR3 DNA reads TGCGCCAGCAGTGAAGTGGACAGTTCCGAGCAGTACTTC.

The chain uses TRBV5-1 and TRBJ2-5, with D possibly matching TRBD1 (5 bases). V lost 0 bases and J lost 7, with 16 bases in between. The CDR3 extends over 15 amino acids. CDR1 and CDR2 (germline): SGHRS, YFSETQ. The CDR3 coding sequence is TGCGCCAGCAGCTTGGAGCCGAAAGGGGCCGGGACCCAGTACTTC. Translating it yields CASSLEPKGAGTQYF.

The chain recombines TRBV5-1 with TRBJ1-6; 7 bases agree with TRBD1. The germline V gene has CDR1 SGHRS and CDR2 YFSETQ. Germline trimming cut 0 bases from V and 7 bases from J; bases unmatched to any gene: 4. The CDR3 sequence is 15 residues long. The CDR3: CASSLDVTGNSPLHF. The CDR3 nucleotides read TGCGCCAGCAGCTTGGACGTGACAGGGAATTCACCCCTCCACTTT.

The V gene is TRBV5-1, the J gene TRBJ2-1; 15 bases fit TRBD2. After removal of 4 bases from V and 7 bases from J, the junction contained 3 bases not matched to a gene. CDR3 length equals 15 residues. Germline V gives CDR1 SGHRS, CDR2 YFSETQ. CDR3: CASSPGLAGGNEQFF. DNA of the CDR3: TGCGCCAGCAGCCCGGGACTAGCGGGGGGTAATGAGCAGTTCTTC. Together with reference TRBV5-1 and TRBJ2-1, the CDR3 gives the full variable domain: KAGVTQTPRYLIKTRGQQVTLSCSPISGHRSVSWYQQTPGQGLQFLFEYFSETQRNKGNFPGRFSGRQFSNSRSEMNVSTLELGDSALYLCASSPGLAGGNEQFFGPGTRLTVL.

V and J are TRBV10-3 and TRBJ1-2; perhaps TRBD1 as D (5 bases). There are 12 residues in the CDR3. Trimming pared 6 bases from V and 3 bases from J, leaving 8 bases between. Germline CDR1 and CDR2: ENHRY and SYGVKD. The CDR3 is CAISGQDYGYTF. The CDR3 nucleotides read TGTGCCATCAGCGGACAAGACTATGGCTACACCTTC.

This rearrangement joins TRBV6-6 to TRBJ1-3; 10 bases agree with TRBD1. This CDR3 has 15 residues. With 6 bases clipped from V and 4 bases from J, the junction kept 6 bases outside the gene matches. Germline V CDR1 and CDR2: MNHNY, SVGAGI (reference sequence). CDR3 bases: TGTGCCAGCAGCGAACCGGGACAGGGGGGAAACACCATATATTTT. Protein sequence: CASSEPGQGGNTIYF.

The rearrangement uses TRBV6-4 and TRBJ2-2; TRBD2 might be the D (6 bases). This CDR3 spans 13 amino acids. With 6 bases removed from V and 7 bases from J, the gap between germline ends came to 12 bases. Germline V CDR1 and CDR2: MRHNA, SNTAGT. CDR3 amino acids: CASRASAHGELFF. The CDR3 coding sequence is TGTGCCAGCAGGGCTAGCGCCCACGGGGAGCTGTTTTTT.

CDR3 loop: CASSHSPGYEQYF. As DNA, the CDR3 is TGTGCCAGCAGCCACTCCCCAGGGTATGAGCAGTACTTC. The chain links TRBV14 to TRBJ2-7, with D possibly TRBD1 on 5 matching bases. CDR1 is SGHDN and CDR2 is FVKESK in the germline V gene. CDR3 length equals 13 residues. Trimming took off 3 bases at V and 7 bases at J, with 13 bases between the two ends.

This chain links TRBV5-1 with TRBJ2-3, with 9 bases lining up with TRBD2. Germline trimming cut 0 bases from V and 6 bases from J; bases unmatched to any gene: 8. CDR1 and CDR2 (germline): SGHRS, YFSETQ. The CDR3 consists of 16 residues. In DNA, the CDR3 is TGCGCCAGCAGCTTGGTGGGGCGGGGGGGCCGGGATACGCAGTATTTT. Its protein product is CASSLVGRGGRDTQYF. Drawing the rest from reference TRBV5-1 and TRBJ2-3, the complete variable domain is KAGVTQTPRYLIKTRGQQVTLSCSPISGHRSVSWYQQTPGQGLQFLFEYFSETQRNKGNFPGRFSGRQFSNSRSEMNVSTLELGDSALYLCASSLVGRGGRDTQYFGPGTRLTVL.

The chain has TRBV7-2 and TRBJ2-3, with 8 bases matching TRBD2. Germline trimming cut 5 bases from V and 1 base from J; bases unmatched to any gene: 5. Germline V gene data show CDR1 as SGHTA and CDR2 as FQGNSA. CDR3 length: 15 residues. CDR3 in amino acids: CASSALRGGTDTQYF. The CDR3 bases are TGTGCCAGCAGCGCCTTGCGGGGGGGCACAGATACGCAGTATTTT.

The chain has TRBV14 and TRBJ2-1; TRBD1 aligns across 7 bases. This CDR3 has 16 residues. Germline CDR1 is SGHDN and CDR2 is FVKESK. The V segment lost 2 bases and the J segment 1 base; nucleotides outside the gene matches: 5. CDR3 sequence: CASSQNRGRSYNEQFF. CDR3 DNA: TGTGCCAGCAGCCAAAACAGGGGTAGGTCCTACAATGAGCAGTTCTTC.

The chain employs TRBV25-1 and TRBJ2-7, with unresolved D. The germline CDR1 and CDR2 sequences are MGHDK and SYGVNS. This CDR3 has 14 amino acids. The germline V and J ends were trimmed by 1 base and 1 base, with 8 bases remaining between them. The CDR3 DNA reads as TGTGCCAGCAGTGAATCTGGAGAGTCCTACGAGCAGTACTTC. It codes for CASSESGESYEQYF.

The gene calls are TRBV6-1 and TRBJ2-1, with TRBD1 matching over 9 bases. This CDR3 has 13 amino acids. The J segment lost 6 bases and the V segment lost 7 bases, leaving 4 bases of the junction unmatched. CDR1 and CDR2 (germline): MNHNS, SASEGT. CDR3 sequence: CASNRQGVNEQFF. The CDR3 DNA reads as TGTGCCAGCAATAGACAGGGGGTCAATGAGCAGTTCTTC.

The chain is built from TRBV11-3 and TRBJ2-7; weak D call: TRBD2 (6 bases). Between the trimmed V and J ends, which lost 4 bases and 3 bases, there was a span of 13 bases. Germline V gene lookup returns CDR1 SGHNT and CDR2 YENEEA. This CDR3 is built from 14 residues. CDR3: CASSSRDSHYEQYF. The CDR3 nucleotides are TGTGCCAGCAGCTCCCGGGACTCCCACTACGAGCAGTACTTC.

A few counts support this clone. This chain connects TRBV19 to TRBJ1-2; a weak D match, TRBD1 (5 bases). Germline V gives CDR1 LNHDA, CDR2 SQIVND (reference sequence). This CDR3 region has 12 residues. Deletions cut 10 bases from V and 1 base from J, with 10 bases between. The CDR3 nucleotides are TGTGCCACCGGGGGGATTAACTATGGCTACACCTTC. Translation gives CATGGINYGYTF.

The V gene is TRBV6-5, the J gene TRBJ2-5, with 8 bases identical to TRBD1. The V and J ends lost 6 bases and 1 base, in that order; junction bases with no gene match: 4. There are 14 residues in the CDR3. Germline assignment: CDR1 MNHEY and CDR2 SVGAGI. CDR3 nucleotide sequence: TGTGCCAGCAGCTTGACAGGGGTCCAAGAGACCCAGTACTTC. Protein: CASSLTGVQETQYF.

A few counts support this clone. The chain couples TRBV11-2 to TRBJ1-2, with TRBD1 identical over 10 bases. CDR1 and CDR2 (germline): SGHAT, FQNNGV. The CDR3 loop spans 15 amino acids. After removal of 1 base from V and 6 bases from J, the junction contained 5 bases not matched to a gene. This chain's CDR3 is CASSLGQGAEDGYTF. The CDR3 nucleotides are TGTGCCAGCAGCTTAGGACAGGGGGCAGAAGATGGCTACACCTTC.

The chain recombines TRBV9 with TRBJ1-6; TRBD1 is a possible D gene (6 bases). The ends were cut back, 2 bases at V and 10 bases at J, with 13 bases in the middle. CDR1 SGDLS and CDR2 YYNGEE come from the germline V gene. CDR3 size: 14 residues. The DNA of the CDR3 is TGTGCCAGCAGCGTGAGACAGGACGGATCACCCCTCCACTTT. This encodes CASSVRQDGSPLHF.

The gene calls are TRBV7-2 and TRBJ1-3; a weak D match, TRBD1 (5 bases). V lost 7 bases and J lost 1, with 14 bases in between. Germline CDR1 SGHTA, CDR2 FQGNSA. The CDR3 length is 15 residues. The DNA of the CDR3 is TGTGCCAGCACCTATCAGGGTAGTTCTGGAAACACCATATATTTT. Its translation is CASTYQGSSGNTIYF.